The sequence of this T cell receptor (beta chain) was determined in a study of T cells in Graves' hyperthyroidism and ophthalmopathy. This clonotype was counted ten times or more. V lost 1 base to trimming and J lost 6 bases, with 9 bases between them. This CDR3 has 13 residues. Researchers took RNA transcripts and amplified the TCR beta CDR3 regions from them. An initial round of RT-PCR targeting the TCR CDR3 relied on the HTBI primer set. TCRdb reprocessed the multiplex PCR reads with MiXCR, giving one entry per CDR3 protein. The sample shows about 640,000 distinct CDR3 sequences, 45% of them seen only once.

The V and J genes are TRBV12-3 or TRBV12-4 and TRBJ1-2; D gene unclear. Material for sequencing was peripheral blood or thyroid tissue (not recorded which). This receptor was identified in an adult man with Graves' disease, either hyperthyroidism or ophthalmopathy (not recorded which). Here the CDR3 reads CASSLGGSDGYTF. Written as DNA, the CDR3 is TGTGCCAGCAGTTTAGGAGGGAGCGATGGCTACACCTTC.